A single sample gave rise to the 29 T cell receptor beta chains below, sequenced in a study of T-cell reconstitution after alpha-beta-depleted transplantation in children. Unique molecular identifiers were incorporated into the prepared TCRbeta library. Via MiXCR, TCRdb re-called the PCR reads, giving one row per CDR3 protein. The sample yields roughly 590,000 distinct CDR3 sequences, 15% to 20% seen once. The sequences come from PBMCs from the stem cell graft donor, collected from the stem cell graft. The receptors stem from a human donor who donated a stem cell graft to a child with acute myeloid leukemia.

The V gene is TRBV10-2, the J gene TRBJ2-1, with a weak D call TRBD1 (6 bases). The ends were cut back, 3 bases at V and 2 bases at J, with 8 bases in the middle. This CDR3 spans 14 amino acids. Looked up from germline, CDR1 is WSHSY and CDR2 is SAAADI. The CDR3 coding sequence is TGCGCCAGCAGTGAAGGGGGACCCTACAATGAGCAGTTCTTC. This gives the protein CASSEGGPYNEQFF.

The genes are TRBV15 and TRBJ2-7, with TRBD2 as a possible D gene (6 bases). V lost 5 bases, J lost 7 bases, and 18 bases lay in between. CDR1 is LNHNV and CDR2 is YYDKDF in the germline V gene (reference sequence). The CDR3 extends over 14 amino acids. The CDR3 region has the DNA TGTGCCACCAGCCGGGAGACTGACCGTGCGGAGCAGTACTTC. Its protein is CATSRETDRAEQYF.

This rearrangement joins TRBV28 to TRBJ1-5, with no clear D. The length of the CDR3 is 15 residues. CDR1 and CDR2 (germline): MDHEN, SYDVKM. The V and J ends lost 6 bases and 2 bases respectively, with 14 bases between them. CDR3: CASRDAVYRNQPQHF. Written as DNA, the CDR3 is TGTGCCAGCAGGGACGCCGTATATCGCAATCAGCCCCAGCATTTT.

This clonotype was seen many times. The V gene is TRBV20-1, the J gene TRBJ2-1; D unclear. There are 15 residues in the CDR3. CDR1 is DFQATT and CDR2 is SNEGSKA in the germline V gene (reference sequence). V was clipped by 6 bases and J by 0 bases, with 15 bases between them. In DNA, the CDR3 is TGCAGTGCCCCTCCTCCCACGAGCTCCTACAATGAGCAGTTCTTC. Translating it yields CSAPPPTSSYNEQFF.

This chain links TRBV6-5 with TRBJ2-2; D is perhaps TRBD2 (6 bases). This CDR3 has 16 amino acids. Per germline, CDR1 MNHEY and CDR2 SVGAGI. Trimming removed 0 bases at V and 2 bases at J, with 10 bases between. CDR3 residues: CASSYSTSSNTGELFF. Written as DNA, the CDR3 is TGTGCCAGCAGTTACTCAACTAGCTCTAACACCGGGGAGCTGTTTTTT.

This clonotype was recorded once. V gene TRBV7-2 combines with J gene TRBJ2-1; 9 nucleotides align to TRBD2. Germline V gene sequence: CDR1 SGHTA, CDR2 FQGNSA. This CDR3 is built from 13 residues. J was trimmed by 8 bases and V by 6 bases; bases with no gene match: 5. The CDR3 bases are TGTGCCAGCAGGGCGGGGGGGCGAGATGAGCAGTTCTTC. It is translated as CASRAGGRDEQFF.

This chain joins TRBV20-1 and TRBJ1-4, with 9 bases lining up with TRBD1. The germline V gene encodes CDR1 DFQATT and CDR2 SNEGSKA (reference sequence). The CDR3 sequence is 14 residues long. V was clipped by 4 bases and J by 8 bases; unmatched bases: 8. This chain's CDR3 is CSANIGTGKEKLFF. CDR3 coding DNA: TGCAGTGCTAATATCGGGACAGGGAAAGAAAAACTGTTTTTT.

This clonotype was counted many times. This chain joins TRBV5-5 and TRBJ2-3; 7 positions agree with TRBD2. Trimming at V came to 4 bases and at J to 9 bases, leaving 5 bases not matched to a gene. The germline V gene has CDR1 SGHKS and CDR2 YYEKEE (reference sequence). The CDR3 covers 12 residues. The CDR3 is CASSPAGVTQYF. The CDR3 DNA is TGTGCCAGCAGCCCCGCGGGGGTAACGCAGTATTTT.

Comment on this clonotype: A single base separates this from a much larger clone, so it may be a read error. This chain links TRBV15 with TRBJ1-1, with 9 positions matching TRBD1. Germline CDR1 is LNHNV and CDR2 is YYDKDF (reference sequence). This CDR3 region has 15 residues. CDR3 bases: TGTGCCACCAGCAGTAGAGGACAGGGGAACACTGACGCTTTCTTT. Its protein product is CATSSRGQGNTDAFF.

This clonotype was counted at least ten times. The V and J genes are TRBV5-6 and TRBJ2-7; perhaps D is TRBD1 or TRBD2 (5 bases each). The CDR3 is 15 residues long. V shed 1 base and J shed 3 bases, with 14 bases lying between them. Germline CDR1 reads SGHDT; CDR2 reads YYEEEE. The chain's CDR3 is CASSLWGSPIYEQYF. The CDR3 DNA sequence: TGTGCCAGCAGCTTGTGGGGGTCTCCCATCTACGAGCAGTACTTC.

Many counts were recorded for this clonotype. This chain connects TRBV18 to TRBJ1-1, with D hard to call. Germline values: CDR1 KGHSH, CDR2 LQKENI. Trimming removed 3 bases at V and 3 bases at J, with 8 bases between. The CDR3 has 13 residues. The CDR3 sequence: CASSPGEDTEAFF. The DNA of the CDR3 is TGTGCCAGCTCACCCGGGGAGGACACTGAAGCTTTCTTT.

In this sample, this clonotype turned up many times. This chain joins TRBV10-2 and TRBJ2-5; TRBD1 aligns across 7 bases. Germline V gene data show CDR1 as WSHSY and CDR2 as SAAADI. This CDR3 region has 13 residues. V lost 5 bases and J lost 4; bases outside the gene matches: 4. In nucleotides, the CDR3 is TGCGCCAGCAGTCATACAGGGGTAGAGACCCAGTACTTC. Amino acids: CASSHTGVETQYF.

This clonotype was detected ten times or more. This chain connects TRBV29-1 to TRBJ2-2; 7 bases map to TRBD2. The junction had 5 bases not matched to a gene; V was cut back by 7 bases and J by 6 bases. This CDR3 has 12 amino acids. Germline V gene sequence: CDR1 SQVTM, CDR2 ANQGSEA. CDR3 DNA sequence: TGCAGCGCCGGGAGGAGGGCCGGGGAGCTGTTTTTT. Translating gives CSAGRRAGELFF.

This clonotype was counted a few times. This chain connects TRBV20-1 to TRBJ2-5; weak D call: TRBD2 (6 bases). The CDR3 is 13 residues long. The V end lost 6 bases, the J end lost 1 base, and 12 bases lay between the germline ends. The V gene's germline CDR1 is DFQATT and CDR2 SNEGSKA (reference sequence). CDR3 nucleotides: TGCAGTGCCCCGATAGCGGTCCAAGAGACCCAGTACTTC. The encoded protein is CSAPIAVQETQYF.

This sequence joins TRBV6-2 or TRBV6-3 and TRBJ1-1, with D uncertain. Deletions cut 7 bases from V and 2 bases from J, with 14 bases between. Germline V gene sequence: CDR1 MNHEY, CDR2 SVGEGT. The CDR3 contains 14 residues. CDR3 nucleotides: TGTGCCAGCATCCACGGGAGGTTCAACACTGAAGCTTTCTTT. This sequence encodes CASIHGRFNTEAFF.

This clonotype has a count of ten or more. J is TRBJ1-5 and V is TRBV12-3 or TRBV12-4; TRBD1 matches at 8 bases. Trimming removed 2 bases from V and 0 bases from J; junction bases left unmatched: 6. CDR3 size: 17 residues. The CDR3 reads CASSLMAGGFSNQPQHF. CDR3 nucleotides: TGTGCCAGCAGTTTAATGGCAGGGGGCTTTAGCAATCAGCCCCAGCATTTT.

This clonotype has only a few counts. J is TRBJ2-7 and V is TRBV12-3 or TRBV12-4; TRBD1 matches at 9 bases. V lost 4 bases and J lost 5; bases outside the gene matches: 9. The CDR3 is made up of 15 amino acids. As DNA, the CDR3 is TGTGCCAGCAGTTCCCCGGGACAGGGCCTGGACGAGCAGTACTTC. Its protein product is CASSSPGQGLDEQYF.

CDR3 amino acids: CASSPNSSEQFF. CDR3 in DNA: TGTGCCAGCAGCCCCAATAGCAGTGAGCAGTTCTTC. The rearrangement links TRBV7-2 to TRBJ2-1, with D unclear. CDR3 size: 12 residues. Trimming pared 5 bases from V and 9 bases from J, leaving 11 bases between. The germline CDR1 and CDR2 sequences are SGHTA and FQGNSA.

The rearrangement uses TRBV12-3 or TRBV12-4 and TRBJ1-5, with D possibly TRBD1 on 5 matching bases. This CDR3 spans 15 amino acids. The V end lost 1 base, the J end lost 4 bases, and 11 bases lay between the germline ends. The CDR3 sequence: CASSLGRGFNQPQHF. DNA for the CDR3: TGTGCCAGCAGTTTAGGTAGGGGATTTAATCAGCCCCAGCATTTT.

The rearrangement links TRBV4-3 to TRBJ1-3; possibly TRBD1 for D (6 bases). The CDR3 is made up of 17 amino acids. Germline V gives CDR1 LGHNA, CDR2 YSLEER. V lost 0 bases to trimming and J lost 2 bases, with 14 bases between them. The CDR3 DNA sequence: TGCGCCAGCAGCCAAGATCGGGGGACACTTCCTGGAAACACCATATATTTT. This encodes CASSQDRGTLPGNTIYF.

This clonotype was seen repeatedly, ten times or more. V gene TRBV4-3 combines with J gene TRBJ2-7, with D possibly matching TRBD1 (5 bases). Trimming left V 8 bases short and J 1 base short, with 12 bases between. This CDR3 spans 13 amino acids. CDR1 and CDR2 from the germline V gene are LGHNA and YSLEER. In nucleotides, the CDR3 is TGCGCCAGCGGTACTCAGGGTTCCTACGAGCAGTACTTC. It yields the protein CASGTQGSYEQYF.

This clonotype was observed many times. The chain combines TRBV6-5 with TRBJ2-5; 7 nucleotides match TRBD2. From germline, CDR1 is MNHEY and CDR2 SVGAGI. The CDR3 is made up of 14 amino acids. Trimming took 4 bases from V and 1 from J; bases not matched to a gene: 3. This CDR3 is CASSFLAAQETQYF. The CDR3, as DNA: TGTGCCAGCAGTTTCCTAGCGGCCCAAGAGACCCAGTACTTC.

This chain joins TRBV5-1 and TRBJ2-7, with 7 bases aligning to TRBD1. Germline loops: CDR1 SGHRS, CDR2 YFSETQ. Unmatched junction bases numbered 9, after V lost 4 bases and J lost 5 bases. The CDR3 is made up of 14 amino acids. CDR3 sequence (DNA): TGCGCCAGCAGCGGTACAGGGGTAAGGGACGAGCAGTACTTC. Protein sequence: CASSGTGVRDEQYF.

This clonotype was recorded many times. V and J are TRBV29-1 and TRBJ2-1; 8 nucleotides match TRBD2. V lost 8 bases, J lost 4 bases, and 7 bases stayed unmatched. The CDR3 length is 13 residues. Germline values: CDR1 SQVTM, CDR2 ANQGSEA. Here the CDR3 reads CSPIAGSYNEQFF. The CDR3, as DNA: TGCAGCCCGATAGCGGGGTCGTACAATGAGCAGTTCTTC.

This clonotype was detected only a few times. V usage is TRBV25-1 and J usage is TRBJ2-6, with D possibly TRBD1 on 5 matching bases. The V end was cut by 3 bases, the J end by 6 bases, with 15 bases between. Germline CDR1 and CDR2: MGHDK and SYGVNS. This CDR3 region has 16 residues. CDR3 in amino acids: CASSELLGAAANVLTF. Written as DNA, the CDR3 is TGTGCCAGCAGTGAGTTGTTAGGGGCCGCGGCCAACGTCCTGACTTTC.

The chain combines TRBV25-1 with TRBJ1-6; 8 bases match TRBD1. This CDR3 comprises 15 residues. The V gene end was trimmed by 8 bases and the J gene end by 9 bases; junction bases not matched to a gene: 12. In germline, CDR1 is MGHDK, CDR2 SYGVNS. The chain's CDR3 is CASGDRQGWSSPLHF. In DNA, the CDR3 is TGTGCCAGCGGGGATCGACAGGGGTGGAGTTCACCCCTCCACTTT. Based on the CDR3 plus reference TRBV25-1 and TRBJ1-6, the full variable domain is EADIYQTPRYLVIGTGKKITLECSQTMGHDKMYWYQQDPGMELHLIHYSYGVNSTEKGDLSSESTVSRIRTEHFPLTLESARPSHTSQYLCASGDRQGWSSPLHFGNGTRLTVT.

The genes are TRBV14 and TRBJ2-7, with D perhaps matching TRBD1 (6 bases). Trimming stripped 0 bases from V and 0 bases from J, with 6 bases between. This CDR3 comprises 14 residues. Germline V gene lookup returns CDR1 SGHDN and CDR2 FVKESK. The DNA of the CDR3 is TGTGCCAGCAGCCAAGAGGGACACTCCTACGAGCAGTACGTC. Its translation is CASSQEGHSYEQYV.

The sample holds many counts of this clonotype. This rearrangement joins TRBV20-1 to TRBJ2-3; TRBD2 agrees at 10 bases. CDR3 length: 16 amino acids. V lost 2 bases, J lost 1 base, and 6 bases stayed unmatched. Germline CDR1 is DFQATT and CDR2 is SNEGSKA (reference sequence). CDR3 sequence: CSARPSGGGGTDTQYF. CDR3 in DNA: TGCAGTGCTAGACCTAGCGGGGGTGGTGGCACAGATACGCAGTATTTT.

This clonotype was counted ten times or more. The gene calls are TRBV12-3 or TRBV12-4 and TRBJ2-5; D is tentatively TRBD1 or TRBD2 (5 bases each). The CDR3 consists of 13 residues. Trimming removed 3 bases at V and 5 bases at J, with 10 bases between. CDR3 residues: CASSFGGMETQYF. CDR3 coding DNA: TGTGCCAGCAGTTTTGGGGGTATGGAGACCCAGTACTTC.